This T cell receptor (beta chain) was captured in a study of blood T cell repertoires in COVID-19. This CDR3 contains 13 residues. In germline, CDR1 is LNHDA, CDR2 SQIVND (reference sequence). The V end lost 7 bases, the J end lost 6 bases, and 16 bases lay between the germline ends. In the study's own analysis: How many nucleated cells were present was estimated from reference gene primer amplification. The table came from immunoSEQ multiplex PCR; TCRdb's copy has only in-frame clones and leaves some out. That table furnishes V, J and clone size, whereas the DNA furnished D and trimming. Counted here are 430,000 or so clones, roughly 90% occurring once; the ten biggest clones make up approximately 1.3%.

This sequence originates from a woman aged 18-29 years who had been exposed to COVID-19. This rearrangement joins TRBV19 to TRBJ2-7, with D possibly matching TRBD1 (5 bases). Sequencing was performed on PBMCs or T cells enriched from blood (not recorded which). The chain's CDR3 is CASMGQLESEQYF. For the CDR3, the DNA is TGTGCCAGTATGGGGCAGCTAGAATCCGAGCAGTACTTC.